This T cell receptor beta chain was recorded in a study of neurological immune-mediated disorders. Trimming shortened V by 2 bases and J by 2 bases, and 6 bases separated the two germline ends. There are 13 residues in the CDR3. Germline-derived CDR1 and CDR2 are SGHAT and FQNNGV. Study-level findings and limits: Patients with HTLV-1-associated myelopathy had the highest level of TCR clonal expansion, whereas patients with multiple sclerosis had the lowest level, falling beneath the level found in healthy controls. There was no association between the multiple sclerosis repertoire cluster and any clinical or MRI feature.

TCRdb itself ran the 5' RACE reads through MiXCR, one entry per CDR3 protein. The table lists tens of thousands of distinct CDR3 sequences, around 4% of them singletons. This clonotype was seen ten or more times. Antigen specificity is unknown. The sequence derives from a man aged 45-65 years with multiple sclerosis. The chain couples TRBV11-2 to TRBJ2-5; D gene uncertain. What was sequenced was PBMCs. The CDR3 reads CASSLQNQETQYF. Written as DNA, the CDR3 is TGTGCCAGCAGCTTACAGAATCAAGAGACCCAGTACTTC.